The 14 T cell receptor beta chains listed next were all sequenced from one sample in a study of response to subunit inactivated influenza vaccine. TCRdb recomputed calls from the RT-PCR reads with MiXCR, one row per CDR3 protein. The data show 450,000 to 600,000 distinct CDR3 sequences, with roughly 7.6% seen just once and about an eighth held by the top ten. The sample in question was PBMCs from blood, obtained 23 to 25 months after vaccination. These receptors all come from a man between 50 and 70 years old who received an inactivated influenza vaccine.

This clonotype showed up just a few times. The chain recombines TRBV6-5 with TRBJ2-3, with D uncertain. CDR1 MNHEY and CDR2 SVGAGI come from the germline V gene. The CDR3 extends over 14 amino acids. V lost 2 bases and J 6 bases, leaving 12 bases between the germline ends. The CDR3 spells CASSYRHRVDTQYF. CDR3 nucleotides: TGTGCCAGCAGTTACAGGCATCGGGTGGATACGCAGTATTTT.

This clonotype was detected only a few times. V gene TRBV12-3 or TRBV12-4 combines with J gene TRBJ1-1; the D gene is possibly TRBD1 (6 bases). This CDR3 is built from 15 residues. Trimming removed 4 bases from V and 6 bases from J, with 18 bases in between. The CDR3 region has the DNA TGTGCCAGCAGTTCCTCACTTAAACAGGGACCTGAAGCTTTCTTT. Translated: CASSSSLKQGPEAFF.

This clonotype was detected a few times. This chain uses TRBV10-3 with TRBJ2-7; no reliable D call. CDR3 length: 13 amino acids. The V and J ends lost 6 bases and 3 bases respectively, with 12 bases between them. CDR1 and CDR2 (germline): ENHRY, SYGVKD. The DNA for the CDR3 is TGTGCCATCAGCCTCCCAGGAGACTACGAGCAGTACTTC. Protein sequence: CAISLPGDYEQYF.

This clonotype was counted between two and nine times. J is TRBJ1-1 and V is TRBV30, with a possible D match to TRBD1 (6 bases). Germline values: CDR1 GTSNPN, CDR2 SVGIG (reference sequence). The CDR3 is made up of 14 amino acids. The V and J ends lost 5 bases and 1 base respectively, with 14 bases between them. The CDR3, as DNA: TGTGCCTGGGACGGGGGACACCCGAACACTGAAGCTTTCTTT. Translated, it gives CAWDGGHPNTEAFF.

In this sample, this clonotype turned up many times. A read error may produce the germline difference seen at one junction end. CDR3 in amino acids: CASSLSGETQYF. CDR3 coding DNA: TGTGCCAGCAGCTTGTCCGGTGAGACCCAGTACTTC. The V call is TRBV5-1, the J call TRBJ2-5; D remains ambiguous. This CDR3 region has 12 residues. Looked up from germline, CDR1 is SGHRS and CDR2 is YFSETQ.

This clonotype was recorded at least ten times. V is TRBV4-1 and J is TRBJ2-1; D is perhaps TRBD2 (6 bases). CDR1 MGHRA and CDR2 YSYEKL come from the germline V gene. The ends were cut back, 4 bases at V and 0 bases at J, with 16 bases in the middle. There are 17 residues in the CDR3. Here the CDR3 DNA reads TGCGCCAGCAGCCGGAGGGGAGCGGAGAGCTCCTACAATGAGCAGTTCTTC. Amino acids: CASSRRGAESSYNEQFF.

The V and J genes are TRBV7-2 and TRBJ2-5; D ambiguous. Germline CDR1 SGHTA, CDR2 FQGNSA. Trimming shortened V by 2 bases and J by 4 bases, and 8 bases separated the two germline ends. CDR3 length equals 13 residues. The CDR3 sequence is CASSLKWGETQYF. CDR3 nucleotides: TGTGCCAGCAGCTTAAAGTGGGGAGAGACCCAGTACTTC. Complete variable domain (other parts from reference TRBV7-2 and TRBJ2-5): GAGVSQSPSNKVTEKGKDVELRCDPISGHTALYWYRQSLGQGLEFLIYFQGNSAPDKSGLPSDRFSAERTGGSVSTLTIQRTQQEDSAVYLCASSLKWGETQYFGPGTRLLVL.

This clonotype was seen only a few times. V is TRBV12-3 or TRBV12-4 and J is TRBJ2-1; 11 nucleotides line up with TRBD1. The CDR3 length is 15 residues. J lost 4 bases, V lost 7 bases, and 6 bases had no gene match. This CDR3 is CASTPGTGGYNEQFF. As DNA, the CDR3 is TGTGCCAGCACCCCTGGGACAGGGGGTTACAATGAGCAGTTCTTC.

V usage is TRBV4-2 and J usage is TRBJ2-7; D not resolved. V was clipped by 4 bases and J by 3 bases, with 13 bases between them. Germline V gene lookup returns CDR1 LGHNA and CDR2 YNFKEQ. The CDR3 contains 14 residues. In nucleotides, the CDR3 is TGTGCCAGCAGCCTCGGTAGTTTAAGCTACGAGCAGTACTTC. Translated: CASSLGSLSYEQYF.

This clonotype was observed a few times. The CDR3 nucleotides read TGTGCCAGCAGCTTAGGTAGCGACTACGAGCAGTACTTC. It is translated as CASSLGSDYEQYF. The gene calls are TRBV7-8 and TRBJ2-7, with D possibly TRBD2 on 5 matching bases. Germline V gene lookup returns CDR1 SGHVS and CDR2 FQNEAQ. The V gene lost 1 base and the J gene lost 3 bases, with 7 bases spanning the gap. This CDR3 is 13 amino acids long. Together with reference TRBV7-8 and TRBJ2-7, the CDR3 gives the full variable domain: GAGVSQSPRYKVAKRGQDVALRCDPISGHVSLFWYQQALGQGPEFLTYFQNEAQLDKSGLPSDRFFAERPEGSVSTLKIQRTQQEDSAVYLCASSLGSDYEQYFGPGTRLTVT.

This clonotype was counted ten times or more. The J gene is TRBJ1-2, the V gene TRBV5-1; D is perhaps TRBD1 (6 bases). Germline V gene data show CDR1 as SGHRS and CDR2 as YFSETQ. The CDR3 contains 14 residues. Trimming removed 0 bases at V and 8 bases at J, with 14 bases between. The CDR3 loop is CASSLEGDIDGYTF. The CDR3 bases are TGCGCCAGCAGCTTGGAAGGGGACATCGACGGCTACACCTTC.

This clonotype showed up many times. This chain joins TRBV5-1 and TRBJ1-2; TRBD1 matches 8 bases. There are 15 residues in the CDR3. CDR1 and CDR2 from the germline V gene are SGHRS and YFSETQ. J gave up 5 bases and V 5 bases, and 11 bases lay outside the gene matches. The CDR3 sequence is CASSGPTTGGYGYTF. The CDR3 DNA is TGCGCCAGCAGTGGGCCTACAACAGGGGGATATGGCTACACCTTC.

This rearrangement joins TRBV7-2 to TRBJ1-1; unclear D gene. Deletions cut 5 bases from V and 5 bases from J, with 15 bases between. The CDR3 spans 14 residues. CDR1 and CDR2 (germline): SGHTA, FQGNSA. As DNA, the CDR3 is TGTGCCAGCAGCCAATCGGGAGCAAGGACTGAAGCTTTCTTT. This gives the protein CASSQSGARTEAFF.

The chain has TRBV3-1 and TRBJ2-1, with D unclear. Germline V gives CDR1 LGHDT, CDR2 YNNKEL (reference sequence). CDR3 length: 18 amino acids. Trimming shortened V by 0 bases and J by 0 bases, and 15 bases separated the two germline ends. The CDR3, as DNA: TGTGCCAGCAGCCAAGAGGCTCTCGTGGGGTTCTCCTACAATGAGCAGTTCTTC. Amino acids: CASSQEALVGFSYNEQFF.